The 10 T cell receptor beta chains below were found in one sample sequenced in a study of OX40 agonist ivuxolimab in advanced cancers. Sequencing was performed with immunoSEQ multiplex PCR; in TCRdb, only in-frame clones are kept and a portion is missing. The repertoire holds roughly 62,000 clones, with 90% to 95% as singletons. Sequencing used CD4+ or CD8+ T cells sorted from blood, obtained in a trial of the OX40 agonist ivuxolimab. These receptors came from an adult with an advanced solid tumor such as melanoma, head and neck, liver or kidney cancer.

In this sample, this clone is medium-sized. The chain recombines TRBV14 with TRBJ2-7; a weak D match, TRBD1 (6 bases). Germline CDR1 is SGHDN and CDR2 is FVKESK. V was pared by 4 bases and J by 7 bases, with 11 bases between. The CDR3 runs to 12 residues. The CDR3 coding sequence is TGTGCCAGCAGCCCCACAGGGTGGGAGCAGTACTTC. This codes for CASSPTGWEQYF. The entire variable domain, with the rest obtained from reference TRBV14 and TRBJ2-7, is as follows: EAGVTQFPSHSVIEKGQTVTLRCDPISGHDNLYWYRRVMGKEIKFLLHFVKESKQDESGMPNNRFLAERTGGTYSTLKVQPAELEDSGVYFCASSPTGWEQYFGPGTRLTVT.

A few counts support this clone. The J gene is TRBJ2-3, the V gene TRBV7-2; the D gene could be TRBD1 or TRBD2 (6 bases each). From germline, CDR1 is SGHTA and CDR2 FQGNSA. Trimming shortened V by 4 bases and J by 3 bases, and 20 bases separated the two germline ends. The length of the CDR3 is 17 residues. CDR3 in amino acids: CASSSETYREVTDTQYF. The CDR3 DNA is TGTGCCAGCAGCTCCGAAACCTACAGGGAGGTAACAGATACGCAGTATTTT. The full variable domain, completed using reference TRBV7-2 and TRBJ2-3, is GAGVSQSPSNKVTEKGKDVELRCDPISGHTALYWYRQSLGQGLEFLIYFQGNSAPDKSGLPSDRFSAERTGGSVSTLTIQRTQQEDSAVYLCASSSETYREVTDTQYFGPGTRLTVL.

J is TRBJ2-1 and V is TRBV27; no definite D call. Germline CDR1 MNHEY, CDR2 SMNVEV (reference sequence). V lost 2 bases and J lost 4, with 12 bases in between. The CDR3 runs 15 residues. The CDR3 here is CASSLVTYPYNEQFF. The CDR3 nucleotides read TGTGCCAGCAGTTTAGTCACCTATCCTTACAATGAGCAGTTCTTC.

The chain has TRBV27 and TRBJ2-1; 7 bases agree with TRBD2. The CDR3 spans 14 residues. J was trimmed by 4 bases and V by 3 bases; bases with no gene match: 3. From germline, CDR1 is MNHEY and CDR2 SMNVEV (reference sequence). The CDR3 is CASSFSGGYNEQFF. In nucleotides, the CDR3 is TGTGCCAGCAGTTTTTCCGGGGGGTACAATGAGCAGTTCTTC.

The chain links TRBV19 to TRBJ2-2; D ambiguous. The V end was cut by 4 bases, the J end by 2 bases, with 8 bases between. Germline V gene lookup returns CDR1 LNHDA and CDR2 SQIVND (reference sequence). The CDR3 runs 14 residues. The CDR3 DNA sequence: TGTGCCAGTAGTAGATCGGACAACACCGGGGAGCTGTTTTTT. This encodes CASSRSDNTGELFF.

V and J are TRBV7-9 and TRBJ2-7; 9 bases fit TRBD1. Germline CDR1 and CDR2: SEHNR and FQNEAQ (reference sequence). The V and J ends lost 1 base and 5 bases, in that order; junction bases with no gene match: 6. There are 15 residues in the CDR3. This CDR3 reads CASSLGDRVNDEQYF. CDR3 in DNA: TGTGCCAGCAGCTTAGGGGACAGGGTGAACGACGAGCAGTACTTC.

The V gene is TRBV7-3, the J gene TRBJ2-3; 11 nucleotides line up with TRBD2. This CDR3 comprises 16 residues. Trimming took 5 bases from V and 4 from J; bases not matched to a gene: 8. CDR1 is SGHTA and CDR2 is FQGTGA in the germline V gene. The CDR3 reads CASSPETSGIPDTQYF. The CDR3 DNA reads as TGTGCCAGCAGCCCGGAGACTAGCGGGATTCCAGATACGCAGTATTTT.

The rearrangement uses TRBV5-1 and TRBJ2-6; a possible D gene is TRBD2 (6 bases). The V end was cut by 0 bases, the J end by 0 bases, with 16 bases between. Per the germline V gene, CDR1 is SGHRS and CDR2 is YFSETQ. This CDR3 region has 19 residues. The CDR3 DNA is TGCGCCAGCAGCTTGGGATACGGGGGTTCCAGCTCTGGGGCCAACGTCCTGACTTTC. Protein product: CASSLGYGGSSSGANVLTF.

The V and J genes are TRBV13 and TRBJ2-2; D gene uncertain. V was pared by 1 base and J by 2 bases, with 8 bases between. The germline gives CDR1 PRHDT, CDR2 FYEKMQ (reference sequence). The CDR3 has 15 amino acids. For the CDR3, the DNA is TGTGCCAGCAGCTTAGTAGCAGAAAACACCGGGGAGCTGTTTTTT. It specifies CASSLVAENTGELFF.

The rearrangement links TRBV11-3 to TRBJ2-3; 16 bases line up with TRBD2. The CDR3 contains 19 residues. Losses at the gene ends were 4 bases for V and 5 bases for J; bases not matched to a gene: 12. Per the germline V gene, CDR1 is SGHNT and CDR2 is YENEEA. CDR3 protein: CASSYYGTSGGDWRDTQYF. The CDR3 region has the DNA TGTGCCAGCAGCTATTATGGGACTAGCGGGGGGGATTGGAGAGATACGCAGTATTTT.